This TCR beta chain was sequenced in a study of CD8 T cells in ankylosing spondylitis. Study conclusions and caveats: There were earlier reports of some motif variants in reactive arthritis synovial fluid and blood. Reportedly, matched ankylosing spondylitis synovial fluid was significantly enriched for disease-linked clones. Disease-linked clones displayed a CD8+ phenotype and appeared relatively rarely in peripheral blood. Among TCR beta sequences, a motif of eight highly homologous variants appeared characteristic of ankylosing spondylitis blood.

From the 5' RACE reads, TCRdb called clonotypes with MiXCR, one entry per CDR3 protein. Of a few hundred thousand distinct CDR3 sequences in the sample, about 10% were seen once. Turning to this clonotype: Its target is unknown.

The TCR originated in a male donor with ankylosing spondylitis or in good health (not recorded which). Sequenced material: blood, either unsorted or a sorted T cell fraction (not recorded which).

This CDR3 is CASSQVAGGDTQYF. CDR3 coding DNA: TGTGCCAGCAGCCAGGTGGCCGGTGGGGATACGCAGTATTTT. V gene TRBV11-2 combines with J gene TRBJ2-3; no definite D call. CDR1 is SGHAT, CDR2 FQNNGV, per germline. This CDR3 comprises 14 residues. Trimming left V 5 bases short and J 6 bases short, with 15 bases between. Based on the CDR3 plus reference TRBV11-2 and TRBJ2-3, the full variable domain is EAGVAQSPRYKIIEKRQSVAFWCNPISGHATLYWYQQILGQGPKLLIQFQNNGVVDDSQLPKDRFSAERLKGVDSTLKIQPAKLEDSAVYLCASSQVAGGDTQYFGPGTRLTVL.